This TCR beta chain was found in a study of T cell repertoires in aging, cancer and after chemotherapy. Study context: Donor ages fell into six groups from 30 or younger up to 70 or older.

TRB rearrangements spanning V, D and J were amplified using mixed TRB-A/B primers. TCRdb analysed the multiplex PCR reads with MiXCR anew, one entry per CDR3 protein. This table has some 3,500 distinct CDR3 sequences, roughly 40% appearing once. V lost 5 bases and J 1 base, leaving 11 bases between the germline ends. Looked up from germline, CDR1 is SGHRS and CDR2 is YFSETQ. The CDR3 has 14 amino acids. Whole-study results and caveats: In each cancer cohort, median generation probability increased across chemotherapy, suggesting thymic output rebounded.

TCR beta rearrangements were amplified from peripheral blood genomic DNA. A remark on this clonotype: As yet, its antigen is unknown.

The sequenced sample consisted of blood. V is TRBV5-1 and J is TRBJ2-3, with D hard to call. This receptor was obtained from a human donor in good health. The CDR3 loop reads CASSVIQGTDTQYF. CDR3 nucleotides: TGCGCCAGCAGTGTTATCCAGGGCACAGATACGCAGTATTTT.